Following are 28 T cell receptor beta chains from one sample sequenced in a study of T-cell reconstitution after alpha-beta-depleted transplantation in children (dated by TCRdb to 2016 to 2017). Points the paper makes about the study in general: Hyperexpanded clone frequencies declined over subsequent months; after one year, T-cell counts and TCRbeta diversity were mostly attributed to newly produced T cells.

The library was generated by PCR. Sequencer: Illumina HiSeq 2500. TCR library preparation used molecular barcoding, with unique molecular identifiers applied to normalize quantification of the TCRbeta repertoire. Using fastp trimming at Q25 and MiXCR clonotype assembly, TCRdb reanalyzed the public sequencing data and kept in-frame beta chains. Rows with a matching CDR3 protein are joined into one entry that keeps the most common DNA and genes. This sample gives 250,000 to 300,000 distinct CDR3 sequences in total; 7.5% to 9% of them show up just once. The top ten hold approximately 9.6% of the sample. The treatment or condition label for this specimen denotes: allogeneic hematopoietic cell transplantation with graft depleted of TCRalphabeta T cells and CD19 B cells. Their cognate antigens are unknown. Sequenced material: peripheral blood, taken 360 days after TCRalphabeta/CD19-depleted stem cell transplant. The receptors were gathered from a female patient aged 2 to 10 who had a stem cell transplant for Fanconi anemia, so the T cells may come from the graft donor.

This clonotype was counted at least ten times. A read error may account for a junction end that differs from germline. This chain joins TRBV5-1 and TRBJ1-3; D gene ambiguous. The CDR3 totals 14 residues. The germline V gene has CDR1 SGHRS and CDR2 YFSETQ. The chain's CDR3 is CASSLGPSGNTIYF. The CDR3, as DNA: TGTGCCAGCAGCTTAGGTCCATCTGGAAACACCATATATTTT. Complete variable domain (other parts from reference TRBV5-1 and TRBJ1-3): KAGVTQTPRYLIKTRGQQVTLSCSPISGHRSVSWYQQTPGQGLQFLFEYFSETQRNKGNFPGRFSGRQFSNSRSEMNVSTLELGDSALYLCASSLGPSGNTIYFGEGSWLTVV.

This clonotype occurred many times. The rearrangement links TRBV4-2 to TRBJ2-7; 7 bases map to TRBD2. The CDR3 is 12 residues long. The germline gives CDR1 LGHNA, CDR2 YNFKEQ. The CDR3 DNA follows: TGTGCCAGCAGCCAGCGGGAGCGCTGGTTAGTCGTC. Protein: CASSQRERWLVV.

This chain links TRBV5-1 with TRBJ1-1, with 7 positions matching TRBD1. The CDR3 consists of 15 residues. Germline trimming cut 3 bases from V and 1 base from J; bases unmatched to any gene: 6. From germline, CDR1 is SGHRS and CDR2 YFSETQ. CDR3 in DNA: TGCGCCAGCAGCTCCTGGGGACAGTCGAACACTGAAGCTTTCTTT. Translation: CASSSWGQSNTEAFF.

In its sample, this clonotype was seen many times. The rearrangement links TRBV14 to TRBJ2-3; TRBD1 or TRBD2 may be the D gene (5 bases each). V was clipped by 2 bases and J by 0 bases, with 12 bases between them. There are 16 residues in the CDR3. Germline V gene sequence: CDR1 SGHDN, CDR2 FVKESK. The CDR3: CASSQRFGGSTDTQYF. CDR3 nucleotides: TGTGCCAGCAGCCAAAGATTTGGGGGTAGCACAGATACGCAGTATTTT. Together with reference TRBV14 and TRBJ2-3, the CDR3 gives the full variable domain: EAGVTQFPSHSVIEKGQTVTLRCDPISGHDNLYWYRRVMGKEIKFLLHFVKESKQDESGMPNNRFLAERTGGTYSTLKVQPAELEDSGVYFCASSQRFGGSTDTQYFGPGTRLTVL.

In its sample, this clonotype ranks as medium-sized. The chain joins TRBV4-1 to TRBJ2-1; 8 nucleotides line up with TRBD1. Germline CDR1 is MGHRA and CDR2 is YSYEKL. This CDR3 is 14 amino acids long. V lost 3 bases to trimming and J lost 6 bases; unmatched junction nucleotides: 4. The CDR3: CASSHGQGGNEQFF. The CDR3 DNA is TGCGCCAGCAGCCACGGACAGGGAGGCAATGAGCAGTTCTTC.

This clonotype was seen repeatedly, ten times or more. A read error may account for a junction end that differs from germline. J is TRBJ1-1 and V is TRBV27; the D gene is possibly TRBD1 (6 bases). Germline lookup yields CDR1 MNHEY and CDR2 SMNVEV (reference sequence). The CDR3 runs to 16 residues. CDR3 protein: CASRLRATGLNTEAFF. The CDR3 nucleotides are TGTGCCAGCAGACTTAGGGCCACAGGGTTGAATACTGAAGCTTTCTTT.

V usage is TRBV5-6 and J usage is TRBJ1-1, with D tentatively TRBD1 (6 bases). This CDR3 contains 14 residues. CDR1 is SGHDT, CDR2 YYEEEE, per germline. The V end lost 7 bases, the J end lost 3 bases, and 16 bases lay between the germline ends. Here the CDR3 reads CASGGAPEDTEAFF. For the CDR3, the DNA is TGTGCCAGCGGGGGGGCGCCGGAGGACACTGAAGCTTTCTTT.

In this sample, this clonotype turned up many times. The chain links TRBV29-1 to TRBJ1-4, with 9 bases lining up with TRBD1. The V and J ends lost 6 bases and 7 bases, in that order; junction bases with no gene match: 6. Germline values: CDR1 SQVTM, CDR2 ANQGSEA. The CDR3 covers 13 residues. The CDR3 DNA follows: TGCAGCGTCCATCACAGGGGGCTTGAAAAACTGTTTTTT. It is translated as CSVHHRGLEKLFF.

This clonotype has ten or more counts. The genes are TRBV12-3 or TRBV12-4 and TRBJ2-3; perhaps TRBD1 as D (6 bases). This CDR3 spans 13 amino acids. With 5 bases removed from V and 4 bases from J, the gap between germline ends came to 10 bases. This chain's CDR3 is CASSLRGADTQYF. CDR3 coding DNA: TGTGCCAGCAGTCTCAGGGGCGCAGATACGCAGTATTTT.

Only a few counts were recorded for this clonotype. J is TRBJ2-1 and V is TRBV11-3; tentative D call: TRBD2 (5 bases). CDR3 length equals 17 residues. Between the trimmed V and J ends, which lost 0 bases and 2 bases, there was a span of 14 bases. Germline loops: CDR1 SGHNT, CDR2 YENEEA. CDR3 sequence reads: CASSLDVTGSPYNEQFF. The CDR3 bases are TGTGCCAGCAGCTTAGATGTCACGGGGAGTCCCTACAATGAGCAGTTCTTC.

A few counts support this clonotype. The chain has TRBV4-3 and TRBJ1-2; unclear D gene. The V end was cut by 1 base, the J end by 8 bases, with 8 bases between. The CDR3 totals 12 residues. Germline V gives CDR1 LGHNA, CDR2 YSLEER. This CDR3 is CASSQGGAGYTF. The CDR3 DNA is TGCGCCAGCAGCCAAGGAGGAGCCGGCTACACCTTC.

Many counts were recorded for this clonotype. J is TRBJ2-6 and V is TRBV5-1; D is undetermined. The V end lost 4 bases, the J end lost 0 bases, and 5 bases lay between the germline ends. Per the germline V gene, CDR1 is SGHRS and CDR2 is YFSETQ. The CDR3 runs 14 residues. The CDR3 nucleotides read TGCGCCAGCAGCCACAACTCTGGGGCCAACGTCCTGACTTTC. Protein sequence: CASSHNSGANVLTF.

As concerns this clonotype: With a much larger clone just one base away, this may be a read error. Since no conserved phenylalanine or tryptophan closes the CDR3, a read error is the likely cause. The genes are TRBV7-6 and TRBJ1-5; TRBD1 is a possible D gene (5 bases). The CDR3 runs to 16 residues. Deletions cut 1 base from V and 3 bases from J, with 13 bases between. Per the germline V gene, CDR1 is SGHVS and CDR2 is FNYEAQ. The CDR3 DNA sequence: TGTGCCAGCAGCTTAGGCGACGGGGCCCTCAATCAGCCCCAGCATTCT. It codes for CASSLGDGALNQPQHS.

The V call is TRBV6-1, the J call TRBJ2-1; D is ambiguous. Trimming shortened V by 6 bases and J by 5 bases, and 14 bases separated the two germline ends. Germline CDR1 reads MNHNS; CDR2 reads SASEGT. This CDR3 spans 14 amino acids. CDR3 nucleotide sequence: TGTGCCAGCAGGCTCGGCGGCATTAACAATGAGCAGTTCTTC. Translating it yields CASRLGGINNEQFF.

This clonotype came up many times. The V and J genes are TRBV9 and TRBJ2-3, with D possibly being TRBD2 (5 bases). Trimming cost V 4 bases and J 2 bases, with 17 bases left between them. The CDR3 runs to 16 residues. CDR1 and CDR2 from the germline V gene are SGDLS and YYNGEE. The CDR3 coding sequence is TGTGCCAGCAGCCCCCTCTCTAGCATAGTCACAGATACGCAGTATTTT. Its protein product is CASSPLSSIVTDTQYF.

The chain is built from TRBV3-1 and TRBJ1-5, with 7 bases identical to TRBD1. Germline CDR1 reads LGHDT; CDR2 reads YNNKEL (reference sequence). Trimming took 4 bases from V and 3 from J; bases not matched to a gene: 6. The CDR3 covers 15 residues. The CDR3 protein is CASSPGTAYNQPQHF. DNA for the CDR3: TGTGCCAGCAGCCCGGGGACAGCCTACAATCAGCCCCAGCATTTT.

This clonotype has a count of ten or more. The CDR3 loop reads CASSYGTDQETQYF. In DNA form, the CDR3 reads TGTGCCAGCAGTTACGGGACAGATCAAGAGACCCAGTACTTC. The chain couples TRBV6-5 to TRBJ2-5; 7 nucleotides align to TRBD1. The ends lost 2 bases at V and 2 bases at J; junction bases unmatched: 2. The CDR3 sequence is 14 residues long. Germline V gene data show CDR1 as MNHEY and CDR2 as SVGAGI.

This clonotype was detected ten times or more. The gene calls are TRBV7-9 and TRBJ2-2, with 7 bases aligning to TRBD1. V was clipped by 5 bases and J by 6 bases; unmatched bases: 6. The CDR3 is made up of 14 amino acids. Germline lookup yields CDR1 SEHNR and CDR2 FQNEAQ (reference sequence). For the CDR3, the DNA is TGTGCCAGCAGCAGACAGGGAAAGCCCGGGGAGCTGTTTTTT. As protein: CASSRQGKPGELFF.

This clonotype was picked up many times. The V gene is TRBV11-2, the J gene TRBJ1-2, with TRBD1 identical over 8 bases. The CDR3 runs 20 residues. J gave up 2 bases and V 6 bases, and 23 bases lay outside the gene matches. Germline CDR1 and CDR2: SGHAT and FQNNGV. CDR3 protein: CASRGYELQGEVVGNYGYTF. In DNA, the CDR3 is TGTGCCAGCAGGGGTTACGAACTACAGGGGGAGGTAGTTGGGAACTATGGCTACACCTTC.

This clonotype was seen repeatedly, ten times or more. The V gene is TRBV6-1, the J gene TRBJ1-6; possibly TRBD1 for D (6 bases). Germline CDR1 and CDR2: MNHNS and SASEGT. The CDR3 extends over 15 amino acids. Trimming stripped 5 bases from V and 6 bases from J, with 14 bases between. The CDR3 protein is CASSQQGTLNSPLHF. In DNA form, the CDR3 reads TGTGCCAGCAGTCAACAGGGAACACTTAATTCACCCCTCCACTTT.

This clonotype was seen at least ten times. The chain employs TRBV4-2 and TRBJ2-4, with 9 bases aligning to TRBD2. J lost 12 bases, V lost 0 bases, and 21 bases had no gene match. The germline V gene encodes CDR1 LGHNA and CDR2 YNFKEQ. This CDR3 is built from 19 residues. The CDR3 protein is CASSQDIRPSGIPIRAQYF. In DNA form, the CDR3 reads TGTGCCAGCAGCCAAGATATTCGGCCTAGCGGGATCCCAATACGGGCTCAGTACTTC.

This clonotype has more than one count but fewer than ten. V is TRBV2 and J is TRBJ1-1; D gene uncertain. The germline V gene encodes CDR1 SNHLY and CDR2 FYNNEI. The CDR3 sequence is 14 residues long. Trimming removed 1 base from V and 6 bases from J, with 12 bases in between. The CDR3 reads CASSEGSGNPEAFF. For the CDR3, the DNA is TGTGCCAGCAGTGAAGGGTCCGGCAACCCTGAAGCTTTCTTT.

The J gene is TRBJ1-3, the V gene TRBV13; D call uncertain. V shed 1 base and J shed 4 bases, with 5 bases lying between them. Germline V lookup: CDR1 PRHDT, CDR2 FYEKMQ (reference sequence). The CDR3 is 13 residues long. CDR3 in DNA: TGTGCCAGCAGCTTAGCCACGGGAAACACCATATATTTT. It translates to CASSLATGNTIYF.

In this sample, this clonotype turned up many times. The CDR3 loop reads CASSPSGWSSYEQYF. CDR3 bases: TGTGCCAGCAGCCCTAGCGGATGGAGCTCCTACGAGCAGTACTTC. The chain is built from TRBV7-8 and TRBJ2-7; TRBD2 matches at 7 bases. The CDR3 covers 15 residues. Losses at the gene ends were 5 bases for V and 0 bases for J; bases not matched to a gene: 7. Germline V gives CDR1 SGHVS, CDR2 FQNEAQ.

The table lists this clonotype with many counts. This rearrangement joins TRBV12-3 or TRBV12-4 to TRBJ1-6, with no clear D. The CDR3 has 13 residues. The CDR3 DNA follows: TGTGCTTCAGCTAGTTCCTATAATTCACCCCTCCACTTT. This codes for CASASSYNSPLHF.

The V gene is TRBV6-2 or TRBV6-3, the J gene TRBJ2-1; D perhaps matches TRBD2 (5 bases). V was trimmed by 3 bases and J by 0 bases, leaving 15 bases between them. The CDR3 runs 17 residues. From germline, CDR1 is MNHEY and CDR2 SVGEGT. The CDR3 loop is CASSYNMRTSSYNEQFF. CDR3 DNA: TGTGCCAGCAGTTATAATATGAGGACTTCCTCCTACAATGAGCAGTTCTTC.

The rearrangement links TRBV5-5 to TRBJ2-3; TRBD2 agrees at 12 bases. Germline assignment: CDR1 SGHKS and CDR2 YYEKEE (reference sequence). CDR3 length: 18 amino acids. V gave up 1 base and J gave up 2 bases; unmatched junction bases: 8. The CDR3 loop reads CASSLSPSGRAATDTQYF. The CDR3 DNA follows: TGTGCCAGCAGCTTGTCGCCTAGCGGGAGGGCCGCCACAGATACGCAGTATTTT.

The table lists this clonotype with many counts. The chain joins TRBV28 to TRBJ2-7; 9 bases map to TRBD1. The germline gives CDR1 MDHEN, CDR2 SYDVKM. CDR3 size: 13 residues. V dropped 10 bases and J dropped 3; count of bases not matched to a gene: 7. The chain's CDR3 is CAIQTGGSYEQYF. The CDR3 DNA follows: TGTGCCATCCAGACAGGGGGGAGCTACGAGCAGTACTTC.